Shown below are 28 T cell receptor beta chains from a single sample sequenced in a study of glioma-infiltrating T cells. Using RNA template, CDR3s of TCR alpha and beta were amplified with iRepertoire arm-PCR. Via MiXCR, TCRdb re-called the multiplex PCR reads, giving one row per CDR3 protein. The data show more than 110,000 distinct CDR3 sequences, about two fifths seen once. Specimen: glioma tissue, nonneoplastic brain tissue, or PBMCs (not recorded which). The receptors originated from a human donor with low-grade glioma or glioblastoma, undergoing nonglioma brain surgery, or in good health (not recorded which).

This clonotype was counted a few times. J is TRBJ2-2 and V is TRBV7-8; 11 bases are a match to TRBD1. CDR3 size: 14 residues. CDR1 is SGHVS, CDR2 FQNEAQ, per germline. V dropped 6 bases and J dropped 6; count of bases not matched to a gene: 3. This CDR3 reads CASRPGQGAGELFF. In DNA form, the CDR3 reads TGTGCCAGCAGACCGGGACAGGGGGCCGGGGAGCTGTTTTTT. Combining the CDR3 with reference TRBV7-8 and TRBJ2-2 gives the whole variable domain GAGVSQSPRYKVAKRGQDVALRCDPISGHVSLFWYQQALGQGPEFLTYFQNEAQLDKSGLPSDRFFAERPEGSVSTLKIQRTQQEDSAVYLCASRPGQGAGELFFGEGSRLTVL.

V usage is TRBV7-2 and J usage is TRBJ1-2, with D unclear. Trimming stripped 1 base from V and 4 bases from J, with 10 bases between. Germline V gives CDR1 SGHTA, CDR2 FQGNSA. CDR3 length equals 14 residues. CDR3 residues: CASSLGHSVYGYTF. CDR3 in DNA: TGTGCCAGCAGCTTAGGCCACAGTGTCTATGGCTACACCTTC.

The gene calls are TRBV18 and TRBJ1-6, with D hard to call. V lost 6 bases, J lost 15 bases, and 27 bases lay in between. Germline assignment: CDR1 KGHSH and CDR2 LQKENI. This CDR3 contains 16 residues. The CDR3: CASSLRPGGSFLNLHF. DNA of the CDR3: TGTGCCAGCTCGCTTCGCCCGGGCGGCTCCTTTCTAAACCTCCACTTT.

This sequence joins TRBV7-9 and TRBJ2-1; 14 bases fit TRBD2. J gave up 1 base and V 6 bases, and 2 bases lay outside the gene matches. CDR3 length: 16 amino acids. Per the germline V gene, CDR1 is SEHNR and CDR2 is FQNEAQ (reference sequence). This CDR3 reads CASRGTSGSSYNEQFF. The CDR3 DNA sequence: TGTGCCAGCAGGGGGACTAGCGGGAGTTCCTACAATGAGCAGTTCTTC.

This clonotype was counted between two and nine times. The chain employs TRBV20-1 and TRBJ2-5; 8 nucleotides line up with TRBD2. Germline V gene lookup returns CDR1 DFQATT and CDR2 SNEGSKA (reference sequence). Germline trimming cut 0 bases from V and 4 bases from J; bases unmatched to any gene: 10. The CDR3 consists of 16 residues. The CDR3 coding sequence is TGCAGTGCTAGAGATAGAGTAGCGGGATGGGTAGAGACCCAGTACTTC. Encoded protein: CSARDRVAGWVETQYF.

This sequence joins TRBV28 and TRBJ2-5; the D gene is possibly TRBD2 (6 bases). Trimming removed 3 bases at V and 1 base at J, with 15 bases between. The CDR3 loop spans 16 amino acids. CDR1 MDHEN and CDR2 SYDVKM come from the germline V gene. The CDR3 sequence is CASSLAVAASQETQYF. The CDR3 nucleotides read TGTGCCAGCAGTTTGGCGGTAGCGGCGTCCCAAGAGACCCAGTACTTC.

This clonotype was seen only a few times. The V gene is TRBV25-1, the J gene TRBJ2-7, with 7 positions matching TRBD1. This CDR3 contains 15 residues. The germline CDR1 and CDR2 sequences are MGHDK and SYGVNS. Losses at the gene ends were 6 bases for V and 0 bases for J; bases not matched to a gene: 8. The DNA for the CDR3 is TGTGCCAGCAGCCCACAGGGGTTTAGCTCCTACGAGCAGTACTTC. Encoded protein: CASSPQGFSSYEQYF.

This clonotype appeared once. One base away lies a much larger clone, so this may be a sequencing read error. The rearrangement links TRBV6-5 to TRBJ2-7; D is uncertain. The CDR3 consists of 14 residues. V gave up 4 bases and J gave up 3 bases, with 13 bases separating them. Germline V gene sequence: CDR1 MNHEY, CDR2 SVGAGI. The CDR3 loop reads CASSSSPWGYEQYF. Here the CDR3 DNA reads TGTGCCAGCAGTTCCTCCCCGTGGGGCTACGAGCAGTACTTC.

This clonotype appeared many times. The rearrangement joins TRBV27 to TRBJ2-7; 8 bases are shared with TRBD1. From germline, CDR1 is MNHEY and CDR2 SMNVEV (reference sequence). This CDR3 contains 15 residues. Trimming cost V 5 bases and J 5 bases; bases outside gene matches: 11. CDR3 in amino acids: CASSPLGQGADEQYF. DNA of the CDR3: TGTGCCAGCAGTCCCCTCGGACAGGGAGCGGACGAGCAGTACTTC.

Note on this clonotype: This may be a read error: a much more frequent sequence differs by one nucleotide. V and J are TRBV11-2 and TRBJ2-1; D tentatively reads TRBD1 or TRBD2 (5 bases each). Germline-derived CDR1 and CDR2 are SGHAT and FQNNGV. The CDR3 spans 16 residues. Between the trimmed V and J ends, which lost 5 bases and 4 bases, there was a span of 18 bases. The CDR3 region is CASSPSLGEGYNEQFF. The DNA of the CDR3 is TGTGCCAGCAGCCCATCTTTGGGGGAAGGTTACAATGAGCAGTTCTTC.

This clonotype was found a few times. The gene calls are TRBV20-1 and TRBJ2-1; D is possibly TRBD2 (6 bases). The V end was cut by 0 bases, the J end by 4 bases, with 16 bases between. The germline gives CDR1 DFQATT, CDR2 SNEGSKA (reference sequence). The CDR3 extends over 16 amino acids. DNA for the CDR3: TGCAGTGCTAGAGATGAGTCGGGAGTCGATTACAATGAGCAGTTCTTC. It translates to CSARDESGVDYNEQFF.

The gene calls are TRBV29-1 and TRBJ2-1; the D is unclear. The germline V gene has CDR1 SQVTM and CDR2 ANQGSEA. Trimming shortened V by 6 bases and J by 0 bases, and 12 bases separated the two germline ends. The CDR3 sequence is 14 residues long. In DNA form, the CDR3 reads TGCAGCGTGCCAGACTTGTACTCCTACAATGAGCAGTTCTTC. It yields the protein CSVPDLYSYNEQFF.

The J gene is TRBJ2-3, the V gene TRBV25-1; TRBD2 matches 10 bases. CDR1 is MGHDK, CDR2 SYGVNS, per germline. Trimming removed 4 bases from V and 2 bases from J; junction bases left unmatched: 3. The CDR3 sequence is 15 residues long. CDR3 residues: CASSALAGNTDTQYF. CDR3 nucleotide sequence: TGTGCCAGCAGTGCACTAGCGGGAAACACAGATACGCAGTATTTT.

V and J are TRBV4-3 and TRBJ2-7; tentatively, D is TRBD1 (5 bases). Trimming removed 0 bases at V and 7 bases at J, with 16 bases between. Germline V lookup: CDR1 LGHNA, CDR2 YSLEER. The CDR3 loop spans 15 amino acids. The CDR3 reads CASSQDAQGIREQYF. The CDR3 DNA is TGCGCCAGCAGCCAAGATGCGCAGGGTATCCGTGAGCAGTACTTC.

Concerning this clonotype: With a much larger clone just one base away, this may be a read error. The chain employs TRBV6-6 and TRBJ2-3; D possibly corresponds to TRBD1 (6 bases). This CDR3 region has 14 residues. Per germline, CDR1 MNHNY and CDR2 SVGAGI (reference sequence). CDR3 sequence reads: CASSYEWGPDTKYF. CDR3 in DNA: TGTGCCAGCAGTTACGAGTGGGGGCCAGATACGAAGTATTTT.

The rearrangement uses TRBV11-1 and TRBJ1-2, with TRBD1 matching 10 bases. Germline V gene data show CDR1 as SGHAT and CDR2 as FQDESV (reference sequence). Trimming took 4 bases from V and 8 from J; bases not matched to a gene: 4. The CDR3 covers 13 residues. The CDR3 protein is CASSSGTGAGYTF. Here the CDR3 DNA reads TGTGCCAGCAGCTCGGGGACAGGGGCAGGCTACACCTTC. Based on the CDR3 plus reference TRBV11-1 and TRBJ1-2, the full variable domain is EAEVAQSPRYKITEKSQAVAFWCDPISGHATLYWYRQILGQGPELLVQFQDESVVDDSQLPKDRFSAERLKGVDSTLKIQPAELGDSAMYLCASSSGTGAGYTFGSGTRLTVV.

The gene calls are TRBV6-1 and TRBJ1-6; D remains ambiguous. Germline values: CDR1 MNHNS, CDR2 SASEGT. CDR3 length: 11 amino acids. The V end lost 3 bases, the J end lost 12 bases, and 6 bases lay between the germline ends. The CDR3 sequence: CASSDYLPLHF. In nucleotides, the CDR3 is TGTGCCAGCAGTGATTATTTACCCCTCCACTTT.

This clonotype occurred a few times. This chain links TRBV7-2 with TRBJ2-1, with unresolved D. CDR1 and CDR2 (germline): SGHTA, FQGNSA. The CDR3 contains 13 residues. V was shortened by 4 bases and J by 9 bases, with 13 bases between the two germline ends. The CDR3 spells CASSSVLDFEQFF. CDR3 bases: TGTGCCAGCAGCTCCGTCCTAGATTTTGAGCAGTTCTTC.

This clonotype was observed many times. The CDR3 loop is CATSRETSGAYEQYF. Written as DNA, the CDR3 is TGTGCCACCAGCAGAGAGACTAGCGGCGCCTACGAGCAGTACTTC. The genes are TRBV15 and TRBJ2-7, with 9 bases matching TRBD2. Germline assignment: CDR1 LNHNV and CDR2 YYDKDF (reference sequence). The CDR3 consists of 15 residues. V gave up 0 bases and J gave up 2 bases; unmatched junction bases: 2.

The CDR3 loop is CASSISAKGYYEQYF. The CDR3 DNA follows: TGTGCCAGTAGCATTTCGGCAAAGGGTTACTACGAGCAGTACTTC. The chain uses TRBV19 and TRBJ2-7, with D hard to call. V lost 6 bases and J lost 3, with 18 bases in between. The CDR3 extends over 15 amino acids. Looked up from germline, CDR1 is LNHDA and CDR2 is SQIVND (reference sequence).

The chain joins TRBV12-3 or TRBV12-4 to TRBJ1-5; no firm D call. CDR3 length: 13 residues. V was cut by 2 bases and J by 5 bases, with 7 bases left in between. This chain's CDR3 is CASSLTTYQPQHF. The CDR3, as DNA: TGTGCCAGCAGTTTAACGACCTATCAGCCCCAGCATTTT.

Only a few counts were recorded for this clonotype. The chain couples TRBV27 to TRBJ2-1, with unresolved D. The germline V gene has CDR1 MNHEY and CDR2 SMNVEV (reference sequence). The CDR3 has 12 residues. V gave up 3 bases and J gave up 6 bases, with 6 bases separating them. The CDR3 nucleotides are TGTGCCAGCAGTTTTGGTGCCAATGAGCAGTTCTTC. Protein sequence: CASSFGANEQFF.

With respect to this clonotype: It may be a read error: a sequence one base away is much more abundant. The chain carries TRBV28 and TRBJ1-2; D is possibly TRBD1 (6 bases). This CDR3 has 15 amino acids. Trimming took 6 bases from V and 10 from J, leaving 24 bases between them. The germline V gene encodes CDR1 MDHEN and CDR2 SYDVKM. This CDR3 is CASSRPGQQASDYTF. The CDR3, as DNA: TGTGCCAGCAGCCGCCCGGGACAACAAGCTTCGGACTACACCTTC.

This rearrangement joins TRBV4-1 to TRBJ2-3; D possibly matches TRBD1 or TRBD2 (5 bases each). Germline V lookup: CDR1 MGHRA, CDR2 YSYEKL. CDR3 length: 16 amino acids. Trimming took 1 base from V and 5 from J, leaving 16 bases between them. CDR3 DNA: TGCGCCAGCAGCCAAGTTTTCGGGACGGTTGGAGATACGCAGTATTTT. Amino acid sequence: CASSQVFGTVGDTQYF.

The rearrangement joins TRBV7-2 to TRBJ1-1; TRBD1 is a possible D gene (5 bases). V was shortened by 4 bases and J by 1 base, with 10 bases between the two germline ends. Germline V CDR1 and CDR2: SGHTA, FQGNSA. CDR3 length: 14 residues. Here the CDR3 DNA reads TGTGCCAGCAGCTATACAGGTTCGAACACTGAAGCTTTCTTT. This translates into CASSYTGSNTEAFF. Together with reference TRBV7-2 and TRBJ1-1, the CDR3 gives the full variable domain: GAGVSQSPSNKVTEKGKDVELRCDPISGHTALYWYRQSLGQGLEFLIYFQGNSAPDKSGLPSDRFSAERTGGSVSTLTIQRTQQEDSAVYLCASSYTGSNTEAFFGQGTRLTVV.

This clonotype was observed a handful of times. The DNA of the CDR3 is TGTGCCAGCAACGGTTATCAGGGCAATCAGCCCCAGCATTTT. Protein: CASNGYQGNQPQHF. This rearrangement joins TRBV2 to TRBJ1-5; D not certain. Germline V gene lookup returns CDR1 SNHLY and CDR2 FYNNEI. The CDR3 contains 14 residues. V shed 7 bases and J shed 2 bases, with 12 bases lying between them.

This sequence joins TRBV12-3 or TRBV12-4 and TRBJ1-2, with D possibly TRBD1 on 6 matching bases. V was shortened by 7 bases and J by 1 base, with 16 bases between the two germline ends. The CDR3 extends over 15 amino acids. The CDR3 spells CASTQRGAGNYGYTF. Written as DNA, the CDR3 is TGTGCCAGCACTCAAAGGGGGGCGGGTAACTATGGCTACACCTTC.

The rearrangement joins TRBV20-1 to TRBJ2-5; 9 nucleotides agree with TRBD2. Trimming at V came to 3 bases and at J to 3 bases, leaving 8 bases not matched to a gene. Germline V gene sequence: CDR1 DFQATT, CDR2 SNEGSKA (reference sequence). The CDR3 runs to 15 residues. The CDR3 DNA reads TGCAGTGCTAGTCCCCGACTAGCGGCTAAAGAGACCCAGTACTTC. This sequence encodes CSASPRLAAKETQYF.